A selection of T cell receptor beta chains follows, all from one sample in a study of cytomegalovirus exposure and HLA in healthy donors. The assay was immunoSEQ multiplex PCR, and TCRdb's table has in-frame clones only and misses some. The sample includes approximately 100,000 clones, around two thirds of them seen just once. Sequencing was carried out using PBMCs. Receptors were obtained from a male donor in good health and CMV-seronegative. Each CDR3 is given with its conserved first and last residue. D genes are given only for firm matches. Expanded clones get a size class; other rows say once, few or many, or leave the size out.

cdr3_aa: CASSYSLDSRGYTF; cdr3_nt: TGTGCCAGCAGTTACTCCCTGGACAGTCGGGGCTACACCTTC; cdr3_length: 14; clone_size: few; j_call: TRBJ1-2; v_call: TRBV6-5; d_call: NA
cdr3_aa: CASSYDRTAVSPYEQYF; cdr3_nt: TGCGCCAGCAGCTACGATCGGACAGCCGTTTCGCCCTACGAGCAGTACTTC; cdr3_length: 17; clone_size: NA; j_call: TRBJ2-7; v_call: TRBV5-1; d_call: NA
cdr3_aa: CASSPGTGGFGYTF; cdr3_nt: TGTGCCAGCAGCCCAGGGACAGGGGGCTTTGGCTACACCTTC; cdr3_length: 14; clone_size: NA; j_call: TRBJ1-2; v_call: TRBV11-2; d_call: TRBD1
cdr3_aa: CASSLDRSTDTQYF; cdr3_nt: TGCGCCAGCAGCTTGGACAGGAGTACAGATACGCAGTATTTT; cdr3_length: 14; clone_size: NA; j_call: TRBJ2-3; v_call: TRBV5-1; d_call: NA
cdr3_aa: CASSISTGTSGVDEQFF; cdr3_nt: TGTGCCAGTAGTATCTCCACCGGGACTAGCGGAGTGGATGAGCAGTTCTTC; cdr3_length: 17; clone_size: NA; j_call: TRBJ2-1; v_call: TRBV19; d_call: TRBD2
cdr3_aa: CASSLGSRGSRDSPLHF; cdr3_nt: TGTGCCAGCAGCTTAGGAAGTCGAGGGTCTCGGGATTCACCCCTCCACTTT; cdr3_length: 17; clone_size: NA; j_call: TRBJ1-6; v_call: TRBV7-6; d_call: NA
cdr3_aa: CAWSRTGGSYEQYF; cdr3_nt: TGTGCCTGGAGTCGGACAGGGGGCTCCTACGAGCAGTACTTC; cdr3_length: 14; clone_size: NA; j_call: TRBJ2-7; v_call: TRBV30; d_call: TRBD1
cdr3_aa: CASSPPGTNWARGNQPQHF; cdr3_nt: TGTGCCAGCAGCCCTCCCGGGACAAACTGGGCAAGGGGCAATCAGCCCCAGCATTTT; cdr3_length: 19; clone_size: NA; j_call: TRBJ1-5; v_call: TRBV28; d_call: NA
cdr3_aa: CASSVVGGGGYYNEQFF; cdr3_nt: TGTGCCAGCAGCGTAGTGGGGGGTGGGGGGTACTACAATGAGCAGTTCTTC; cdr3_length: 17; clone_size: NA; j_call: TRBJ2-1; v_call: TRBV9; d_call: NA
cdr3_aa: CASSGRGETQYF; cdr3_nt: TGCGCCAGCAGCGGTAGAGGAGAGACCCAGTACTTC; cdr3_length: 12; clone_size: NA; j_call: TRBJ2-5; v_call: TRBV5-1; d_call: NA
cdr3_aa: CATSRDRDISGNTIYF; cdr3_nt: TGTGCCACCAGCAGAGATCGTGACATTTCGGGAAACACCATATATTTT; cdr3_length: 16; clone_size: NA; j_call: TRBJ1-3; v_call: TRBV15; d_call: NA
cdr3_aa: CSVTSGMGAYEQYF; cdr3_nt: TGCAGCGTGACTAGCGGGATGGGGGCCTACGAGCAGTACTTC; cdr3_length: 14; clone_size: NA; j_call: TRBJ2-7; v_call: TRBV29-1; d_call: TRBD2
cdr3_aa: CASSYSETVSYEQYF; cdr3_nt: TGTGCCAGCAGTTACTCGGAGACAGTATCCTACGAGCAGTACTTC; cdr3_length: 15; clone_size: NA; j_call: TRBJ2-7; v_call: TRBV6-6; d_call: NA
cdr3_aa: CASSERGKGQGGYGYTF; cdr3_nt: TGCGCCAGCAGTGAGAGGGGGAAAGGACAGGGCGGCTATGGCTACACCTTC; cdr3_length: 17; clone_size: NA; j_call: TRBJ1-2; v_call: TRBV10-2; d_call: TRBD1
cdr3_aa: CASSVVQGSYTF; cdr3_nt: TGTGCCAGCAGCGTGGTTCAGGGGAGCTACACCTTC; cdr3_length: 12; clone_size: NA; j_call: TRBJ1-2; v_call: TRBV9; d_call: NA
cdr3_aa: CASSPQGTGSDEQFF; cdr3_nt: TGTGCCAGCAGCCCTCAGGGGACAGGGAGCGATGAGCAGTTCTTC; cdr3_length: 15; clone_size: NA; j_call: TRBJ2-1; v_call: TRBV9; d_call: TRBD1
cdr3_aa: CASSQEIDREAFF; cdr3_nt: TGTGCCAGCAGCCAGGAGATAGACAGGGAAGCTTTCTTT; cdr3_length: 13; clone_size: NA; j_call: TRBJ1-1; v_call: TRBV4-2; d_call: NA
cdr3_aa: CAISELLLTSGRGELFF; cdr3_nt: TGTGCCATCAGTGAGCTTCTTTTGACTAGCGGGAGGGGGGAGCTGTTTTTT; cdr3_length: 17; clone_size: NA; j_call: TRBJ2-2; v_call: TRBV10-3; d_call: TRBD2
cdr3_aa: CASTSGPEQYF; cdr3_nt: TGTGCCAGCACCTCAGGGCCCGAGCAGTACTTC; cdr3_length: 11; clone_size: NA; j_call: TRBJ2-7; v_call: TRBV28; d_call: NA
cdr3_aa: CASSLQGPAYEQYF; cdr3_nt: TGTGCCAGCAGTTTACAGGGGCCGGCCTACGAGCAGTACTTC; cdr3_length: 14; clone_size: NA; j_call: TRBJ2-7; v_call: TRBV27; d_call: NA
cdr3_aa: CASSQDGRPTGELFF; cdr3_nt: TGTGCCAGCAGCCAAGATGGCAGGCCCACCGGGGAGCTGTTTTTT; cdr3_length: 15; clone_size: NA; j_call: TRBJ2-2; v_call: TRBV14; d_call: NA
cdr3_aa: CASSYRDNEQFF; cdr3_nt: TGTGCCAGCAGCTACCGGGACAATGAGCAGTTCTTC; cdr3_length: 12; clone_size: NA; j_call: TRBJ2-1; v_call: TRBV7-6; d_call: NA
cdr3_aa: CASKLGRGTYEQYF; cdr3_nt: TGTGCCAGCAAATTGGGTAGGGGCACCTACGAGCAGTACTTC; cdr3_length: 14; clone_size: few; j_call: TRBJ2-7; v_call: TRBV28; d_call: NA
cdr3_aa: CASTGAGGRRTEAFF; cdr3_nt: TGTGCCAGCACCGGGGCAGGGGGCCGAAGGACTGAAGCTTTCTTT; cdr3_length: 15; clone_size: NA; j_call: TRBJ1-1; v_call: TRBV2; d_call: TRBD1
cdr3_aa: CASSQYVAGGYEQYF; cdr3_nt: TGCGCCAGCAGCCAATATGTAGCGGGAGGGTACGAGCAGTACTTC; cdr3_length: 15; clone_size: NA; j_call: TRBJ2-7; v_call: TRBV4-3; d_call: TRBD2
cdr3_aa: CASRDGQGNYNEQFF; cdr3_nt: TGTGCCAGCAGAGACGGACAGGGTAACTACAATGAGCAGTTCTTC; cdr3_length: 15; clone_size: NA; j_call: TRBJ2-1; v_call: TRBV27; d_call: TRBD1
cdr3_aa: CAWSNSPYEQYF; cdr3_nt: TGTGCCTGGAGTAACTCACCCTACGAGCAGTACTTC; cdr3_length: 12; clone_size: NA; j_call: TRBJ2-7; v_call: TRBV30; d_call: NA
cdr3_aa: CASSIGTSGFYEQYF; cdr3_nt: TGCGCCAGCAGCATCGGGACTAGCGGATTCTACGAGCAGTACTTC; cdr3_length: 15; clone_size: NA; j_call: TRBJ2-7; v_call: TRBV5-1; d_call: TRBD2
cdr3_aa: CASSLSGGYVNTEAFF; cdr3_nt: TGTGCCAGCAGCTTAAGCGGAGGGTACGTGAACACTGAAGCTTTCTTT; cdr3_length: 16; clone_size: once; j_call: TRBJ1-1; v_call: TRBV7-2; d_call: NA
cdr3_aa: CASSDSRYNEKLFF; cdr3_nt: TGTGCCAGCAGTGATAGTCGGTATAATGAAAAACTGTTTTTT; cdr3_length: 14; clone_size: NA; j_call: TRBJ1-4; v_call: TRBV6-1; d_call: NA
cdr3_aa: CAWSQDRVNQPQHF; cdr3_nt: TGTGCCTGGAGCCAGGACAGGGTGAATCAGCCCCAGCATTTT; cdr3_length: 14; clone_size: NA; j_call: TRBJ1-5; v_call: TRBV30; d_call: TRBD1
cdr3_aa: CASSSDRNQETQYF; cdr3_nt: TGTGCCAGCAGTTCGGACAGGAACCAAGAGACCCAGTACTTC; cdr3_length: 14; clone_size: once; j_call: TRBJ2-5; v_call: TRBV28; d_call: TRBD1
cdr3_aa: CASSEARTTGNEKLFF; cdr3_nt: TGTGCCAGCAGTGAAGCACGGACGACGGGGAATGAAAAACTGTTTTTT; cdr3_length: 16; clone_size: NA; j_call: TRBJ1-4; v_call: TRBV6-1; d_call: NA
cdr3_aa: CSVRTGSHEQYF; cdr3_nt: TGCAGCGTGCGGACAGGTTCCCACGAGCAGTACTTC; cdr3_length: 12; clone_size: NA; j_call: TRBJ2-7; v_call: TRBV29-1; d_call: TRBD1
cdr3_aa: CASSLGRNSYEQYF; cdr3_nt: TGTGCCAGTAGTTTGGGGCGGAATTCCTACGAGCAGTACTTC; cdr3_length: 14; clone_size: NA; j_call: TRBJ2-7; v_call: TRBV19; d_call: NA
cdr3_aa: CASSYWGDRGTYEQYF; cdr3_nt: TGTGCCAGCAGTTACTGGGGGGACAGGGGAACCTACGAGCAGTACTTC; cdr3_length: 16; clone_size: NA; j_call: TRBJ2-7; v_call: TRBV6-6; d_call: TRBD1
cdr3_aa: CASSPVARGNYGYTF; cdr3_nt: TGTGCCAGTAGTCCCGTCGCCCGGGGTAACTATGGCTACACCTTC; cdr3_length: 15; clone_size: NA; j_call: TRBJ1-2; v_call: TRBV19; d_call: NA
cdr3_aa: CASSEPYWVEDTEAFF; cdr3_nt: TGTGCCAGCAGTGAGCCCTACTGGGTCGAGGACACTGAAGCTTTCTTT; cdr3_length: 16; clone_size: NA; j_call: TRBJ1-1; v_call: TRBV25-1; d_call: NA
cdr3_aa: CASSDYSVNTEAFF; cdr3_nt: TGTGCCAGCAGTGACTACAGTGTGAACACTGAAGCTTTCTTT; cdr3_length: 14; clone_size: NA; j_call: TRBJ1-1; v_call: TRBV6-1; d_call: NA
cdr3_aa: CASSPTSGTNTGELFF; cdr3_nt: TGCGCCAGCAGCCCTACTAGCGGAACGAACACCGGGGAGCTGTTTTTT; cdr3_length: 16; clone_size: NA; j_call: TRBJ2-2; v_call: TRBV5-1; d_call: TRBD2
cdr3_aa: CASSQDRYEQYF; cdr3_nt: TGCGCCAGCAGCCAAGACCGCTACGAGCAGTACTTC; cdr3_length: 12; clone_size: few; j_call: TRBJ2-7; v_call: TRBV4-3; d_call: NA
cdr3_aa: CASSLGTGVSNQPQHF; cdr3_nt: TGTGCCAGCAGCTTGGGTACAGGTGTTAGCAATCAGCCCCAGCATTTT; cdr3_length: 16; clone_size: NA; j_call: TRBJ1-5; v_call: TRBV5-6; d_call: NA
cdr3_aa: CASSLVTGRANEKLFF; cdr3_nt: TGTGCCAGCAGTTTAGTTACAGGGAGGGCTAATGAAAAACTGTTTTTT; cdr3_length: 16; clone_size: once; j_call: TRBJ1-4; v_call: TRBV28; d_call: NA
cdr3_aa: CAWMSSGQETQYF; cdr3_nt: TGTGCCTGGATGTCTAGCGGACAAGAGACCCAGTACTTC; cdr3_length: 13; clone_size: NA; j_call: TRBJ2-5; v_call: TRBV30; d_call: TRBD2
cdr3_aa: CASRGGATNQPQHF; cdr3_nt: TGTGCCAGTAGAGGTGGGGCGACGAATCAGCCCCAGCATTTT; cdr3_length: 14; clone_size: NA; j_call: TRBJ1-5; v_call: TRBV19; d_call: NA
cdr3_aa: CASSRQGDGNQPQHF; cdr3_nt: TGTGCCAGTAGTAGACAGGGGGACGGCAATCAGCCCCAGCATTTT; cdr3_length: 15; clone_size: few; j_call: TRBJ1-5; v_call: TRBV19; d_call: TRBD1
cdr3_aa: CASSRMTGVENQPQHF; cdr3_nt: TGTGCCAGCAGCCGAATGACAGGGGTCGAGAATCAGCCCCAGCATTTT; cdr3_length: 16; clone_size: many; j_call: TRBJ1-5; v_call: TRBV5-6; d_call: TRBD1
cdr3_aa: CATSRDKSGNQPQHF; cdr3_nt: TGTGCCACCAGCAGAGATAAGTCAGGCAATCAGCCCCAGCATTTT; cdr3_length: 15; clone_size: NA; j_call: TRBJ1-5; v_call: TRBV15; d_call: NA
cdr3_aa: CASSVQGGDQPQHF; cdr3_nt: TGTGCCAGCAGTGTACAGGGTGGGGATCAGCCCCAGCATTTT; cdr3_length: 14; clone_size: NA; j_call: TRBJ1-5; v_call: TRBV2; d_call: NA
cdr3_aa: CASSNRDRRKSPLHF; cdr3_nt: TGTGCCAGCAGTAACCGGGACAGGAGAAAATCACCCCTCCACTTT; cdr3_length: 15; clone_size: NA; j_call: TRBJ1-6; v_call: TRBV27; d_call: TRBD1